A selection of T cell receptor beta chains follows, all from one sample in a study of technical replicates of blood from a handful of donors. This table comes from immunoSEQ multiplex PCR, and its TCRdb copy is limited to in-frame clones, with some not included. The sample yields more than 90,000 clones, about 95% seen once. Sample: T cells isolated from PBMCs. The receptors were sampled from a human donor in good health. CDR3s include the opening cysteine and the closing phenylalanine or tryptophan. The D gene is left open where the match is weak. A clone size is listed for some rows: how often the clone was seen (once, few, many), or a class if it is expanded.

v_call	d_call	j_call	clone_size	cdr3_nt	cdr3_aa
TRBV27	.	TRBJ2-2	.	TGTGCCAGCAGTTTATCTACGGGATCGAACACCGGGGAGCTGTTTTTT	CASSLSTGSNTGELFF
TRBV7-9	.	TRBJ2-6	.	TGTGCCAGCAGCCAAGAGCTCTGGGCCAACGTCCTGACTTTC	CASSQELWANVLTF
TRBV9	TRBD2	TRBJ2-1	.	TGTGCCAGCAGCGGACTAGCGCTTAACAATGAGCAGTTCTTC	CASSGLALNNEQFF
TRBV2	TRBD2	TRBJ2-2	.	TGTGCCAGCAGACCGGGACTAGAGGTCGGGGAGCTGTTTTTT	CASRPGLEVGELFF
TRBV6-5	TRBD2	TRBJ2-7	.	TGTGCCAGCAGTTTAGCGGGAGAGGGATACGAGCAGTACTTC	CASSLAGEGYEQYF
TRBV2	.	TRBJ2-7	.	TGTGCCAGCACCCTAAAGGGAGGCTCCTACGAGCAGTACTTC	CASTLKGGSYEQYF
TRBV15	.	TRBJ1-5	.	TGTGCCACCAGCAGAGATCGAGGCCAGCCCCAGCATTTT	CATSRDRGQPQHF
TRBV9	TRBD2	TRBJ2-4	.	TGTGCCAGCAGCGTAGAGACTAGCAGAAACATTCAGTACTTC	CASSVETSRNIQYF
TRBV6-6	TRBD2	TRBJ2-7	.	TGTGCCAGCAGTTACCATACTAGCGACGAGCAGTACTTC	CASSYHTSDEQYF
TRBV2	TRBD1	TRBJ1-5	.	TGTGCCAGCAGTACAGGGGGGGAATATCAGCCCCAGCATTTT	CASSTGGEYQPQHF
TRBV5-8	TRBD1	TRBJ2-3	.	TGTGCCAGCAGCTGGGGACAGGCGATCACAGATACGCAGTATTTT	CASSWGQAITDTQYF
TRBV28	.	TRBJ1-2	.	TGTGCCAGCAGTTTGGGCAGCTCTAACTATGGCTACACCTTC	CASSLGSSNYGYTF
TRBV18	.	TRBJ2-5	.	TGTGCCAGCTCACCACAAAACAAAGAGACCCAGTACTTC	CASSPQNKETQYF
TRBV7-6	.	TRBJ1-1	.	TGTGCCAGCAGCACGGCCTTAACCGGGACGGACGACGAAGGGGGTTTTACTGAAGCTTTCTTT	CASSTALTGTDDEGGFTEAFF
TRBV7-2	.	TRBJ2-1	once	TGTGCCAGCAGCTCGACCGGGGTTCTCAATGAGCAGTTCTTC	CASSSTGVLNEQFF
TRBV18	.	TRBJ2-3	.	TGTGCCAGCTCACCGGCGCTAGGCGAAGATACGCAGTATTTT	CASSPALGEDTQYF
TRBV10-3	TRBD1	TRBJ1-5	.	TGTGCCATCGCTCTAGACGGGACAGGGGGTCAGCCCCAGCATTTT	CAIALDGTGGQPQHF
TRBV18	TRBD1	TRBJ2-7	.	TGTGCCAGCTCACCCTCAAGCGGGACAGGGTACGAGCAGTACTTC	CASSPSSGTGYEQYF
TRBV7-6	TRBD1	TRBJ2-7	.	TGTGCCAGCAGCGCCGGGACAGGCCCCTACGAGCAGTACTTC	CASSAGTGPYEQYF
TRBV6-5	.	TRBJ2-5	.	TGTGCCAGCAGTCTACTCGCGGGGGCGCGAGAGACCCAGTACTTC	CASSLLAGARETQYF
TRBV6-5	TRBD2	TRBJ2-7	.	TGTGCCAGCTCCACGAGGACTAGCGGCTCCTACGAGCAGTACTTC	CASSTRTSGSYEQYF
TRBV5-1	.	TRBJ1-4	.	TGCGCCAGCAGCTTGGGTGAGGTTGCAACTAATGAAAAACTGTTTTTT	CASSLGEVATNEKLFF
TRBV12-5	.	TRBJ1-1	once	TGTGCTAGTGCCCTAACGAGGAGAGGGTTAGACACTGAAGCTTTCTTT	CASALTRRGLDTEAFF
TRBV25-1	TRBD2	TRBJ2-1	.	TGTGCCAGCGGGAATCTAGCGGGAGCTGAGCAGTTCTTC	CASGNLAGAEQFF
TRBV2	.	TRBJ2-1	.	TGTGCCAGCAGGTCGGGGACAATGAGCTCCTACAATGAGCAGTTCTTC	CASRSGTMSSYNEQFF
TRBV5-4	TRBD2	TRBJ2-3	once	TGTGCCAGCAGCGACCCTCTAGCGGGAGGAGGGCCAGATACGCAGTATTTT	CASSDPLAGGGPDTQYF
TRBV28	.	TRBJ1-2	.	TGTGCCAGCAGATCTTGGGGGGGATGGGGGGATGGCTACACCTTC	CASRSWGGWGDGYTF
TRBV6-1	TRBD2	TRBJ2-4	.	TGTGCCAGCAGTGTCGGACTAGCGGAGCTAATTCAGTACTTC	CASSVGLAELIQYF
TRBV11-3	TRBD2	TRBJ2-7	once	TGTGCCAGCAGCTTAACTAGCGGGAGTCTGAGCTCCTACGAGCAGTACTTC	CASSLTSGSLSSYEQYF
TRBV7-8	.	TRBJ1-1	.	TGTGCCAGCAGCCATGGTGGGGGGTTCGGAGGGCTTCAAGCTTTCTTT	CASSHGGGFGGLQAFF
TRBV9	.	TRBJ1-2	.	TGTGCCAGCAGCGCTGGGGGGGGCGGTGGCTACACCTTC	CASSAGGGGGYTF
TRBV7-2	TRBD2	TRBJ2-1	.	TGTGCCAGCAGACTAGCGGGAGGGCCAATTGAGCAGTTCTTC	CASRLAGGPIEQFF
TRBV7-9	TRBD2	TRBJ2-1	once	TGTGCCAGCAGCTTGACTAGCCCCGGTGAGCAGTTCTTC	CASSLTSPGEQFF
TRBV6-1	.	TRBJ2-5	.	TGTGCCAGCAGTGAATATCACAGGTCGGAGGAGACCCAGTACTTC	CASSEYHRSEETQYF
TRBV28	.	TRBJ2-7	.	TGTGCCAGCAGCCTAGTGGTAGAAAAGGACTACGAGCAGTACTTC	CASSLVVEKDYEQYF
TRBV5-8	.	TRBJ1-4	.	TGTGCCAGCAGCCAGTCGGACAGAGCAACTAATGAAAAACTGTTTTTT	CASSQSDRATNEKLFF
TRBV9	.	TRBJ2-5	.	TGTGCCAGCAGCAAAGTAGTTTATGAGACCCAGTACTTC	CASSKVVYETQYF
TRBV5-5	.	TRBJ2-7	.	TGTGCCAGCAGCTCAGACAGCTACGAGCAGTACTTC	CASSSDSYEQYF
TRBV27	.	TRBJ1-5	.	TGTGCCAGCAGTTCCCTCAATCAGCCCCAGCATTTT	CASSSLNQPQHF